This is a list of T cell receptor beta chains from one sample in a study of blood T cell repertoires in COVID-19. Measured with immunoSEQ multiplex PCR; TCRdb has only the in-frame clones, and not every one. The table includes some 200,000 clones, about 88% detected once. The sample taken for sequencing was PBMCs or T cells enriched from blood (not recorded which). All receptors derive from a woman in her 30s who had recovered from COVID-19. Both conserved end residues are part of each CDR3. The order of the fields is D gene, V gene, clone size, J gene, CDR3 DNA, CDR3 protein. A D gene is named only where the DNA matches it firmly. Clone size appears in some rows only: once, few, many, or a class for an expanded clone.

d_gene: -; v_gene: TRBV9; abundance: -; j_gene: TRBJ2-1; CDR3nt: TGTGCCAGCAGCGTAGTGCGGGGTAGCTCCTACAATGAGCAGTTCTTC; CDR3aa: CASSVVRGSSYNEQFF
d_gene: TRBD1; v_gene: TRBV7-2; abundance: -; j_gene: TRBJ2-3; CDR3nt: TGTGCCAGCAGCTCCGACAGGGGGTCTAGCACAGATACGCAGTATTTT; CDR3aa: CASSSDRGSSTDTQYF
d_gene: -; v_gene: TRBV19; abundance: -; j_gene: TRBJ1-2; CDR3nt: TGTGCCAGTAGTATGGGACAAGGGGATGGCTACACCTTC; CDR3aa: CASSMGQGDGYTF
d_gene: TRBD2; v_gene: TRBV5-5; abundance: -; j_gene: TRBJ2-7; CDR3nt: TGTGCCAGCACCCAGGGGTGGCGGGGGGACTACGAGCAGTACTTC; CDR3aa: CASTQGWRGDYEQYF
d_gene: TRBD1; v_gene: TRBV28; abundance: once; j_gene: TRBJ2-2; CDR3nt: TGTGCCAGCAGTTTAGAGAGGGCCAGGGGGTTCGCGAACACCGGGGAGCTGTTTTTT; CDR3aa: CASSLERARGFANTGELFF
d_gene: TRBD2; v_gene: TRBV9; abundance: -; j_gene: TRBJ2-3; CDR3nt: TGTGCCAGCAGCGTATTAAAGCGGGGGGGGACAGATACGCAGTATTTT; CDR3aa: CASSVLKRGGTDTQYF
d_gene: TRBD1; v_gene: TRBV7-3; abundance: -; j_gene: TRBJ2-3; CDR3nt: TGTGCCAGCAGCGGGCAAGGGGGCTGGGCAGATACGCAGTATTTT; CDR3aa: CASSGQGGWADTQYF
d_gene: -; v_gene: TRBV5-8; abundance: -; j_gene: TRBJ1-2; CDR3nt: TGTGCCAGCAGCGCCCCTACTTATGGCTACACCTTC; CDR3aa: CASSAPTYGYTF
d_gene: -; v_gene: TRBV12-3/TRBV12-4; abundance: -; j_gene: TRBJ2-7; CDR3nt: TGTGCCAGCAGTTTAGCGCGGGGCTACGAGCAGTACTTC; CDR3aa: CASSLARGYEQYF
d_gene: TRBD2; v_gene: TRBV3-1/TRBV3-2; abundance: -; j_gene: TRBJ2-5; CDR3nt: TGTGCCAGCAGCCGGGGACTAGCAGGAGAGACCCAGTACTTC; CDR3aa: CASSRGLAGETQYF